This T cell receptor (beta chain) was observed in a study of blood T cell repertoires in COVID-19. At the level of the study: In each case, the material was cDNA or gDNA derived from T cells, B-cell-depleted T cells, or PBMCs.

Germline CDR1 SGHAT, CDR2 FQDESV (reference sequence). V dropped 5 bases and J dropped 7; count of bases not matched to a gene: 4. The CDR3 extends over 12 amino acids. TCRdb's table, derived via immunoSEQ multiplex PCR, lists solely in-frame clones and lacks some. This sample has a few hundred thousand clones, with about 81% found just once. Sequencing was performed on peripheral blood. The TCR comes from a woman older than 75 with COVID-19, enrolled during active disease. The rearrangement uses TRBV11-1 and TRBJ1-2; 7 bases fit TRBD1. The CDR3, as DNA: TGTGCCAGCAGCCACCAGGGGGGTGGCTACACCTTC. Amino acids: CASSHQGGGYTF.